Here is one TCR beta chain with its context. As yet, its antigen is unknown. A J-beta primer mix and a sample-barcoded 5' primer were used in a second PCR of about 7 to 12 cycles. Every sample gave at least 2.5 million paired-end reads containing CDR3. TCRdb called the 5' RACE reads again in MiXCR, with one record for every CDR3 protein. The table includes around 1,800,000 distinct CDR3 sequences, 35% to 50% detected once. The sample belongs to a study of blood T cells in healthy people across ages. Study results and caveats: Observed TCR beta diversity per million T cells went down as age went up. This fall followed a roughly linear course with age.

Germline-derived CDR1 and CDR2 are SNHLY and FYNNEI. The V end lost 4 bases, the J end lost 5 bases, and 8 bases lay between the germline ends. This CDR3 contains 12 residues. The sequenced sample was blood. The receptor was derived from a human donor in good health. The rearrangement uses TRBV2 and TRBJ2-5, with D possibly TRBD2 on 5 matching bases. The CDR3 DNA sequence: TGTGCCAGCAGTGGTTGGGAGGAGACCCAGTACTTC. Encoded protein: CASSGWEETQYF.